This T cell receptor (beta chain) is from a study of T cell changes during pregnancy in multiple sclerosis. The protocol was immunoSEQ multiplex PCR, while the TCRdb copy is restricted to in-frame clones and leaves out a portion. The sample lists roughly 90,000 clones, more than 85% occurring once. The CDR3 totals 15 residues. V gave up 6 bases and J gave up 5 bases; unmatched junction bases: 9. Germline V gene lookup returns CDR1 MNHNS and CDR2 SASEGT. This material consisted of peripheral blood, taken in the first trimester of pregnancy. V is TRBV6-1 and J is TRBJ1-1, with TRBD1 matching over 10 bases. The clonotype comes from a female donor in good health, enrolled as a control in a pregnancy study. The CDR3, as DNA: TGTGCCAGCAGGATCCCGGGACAGGGGCGGACTGAAGCTTTCTTT. Translation gives CASRIPGQGRTEAFF.